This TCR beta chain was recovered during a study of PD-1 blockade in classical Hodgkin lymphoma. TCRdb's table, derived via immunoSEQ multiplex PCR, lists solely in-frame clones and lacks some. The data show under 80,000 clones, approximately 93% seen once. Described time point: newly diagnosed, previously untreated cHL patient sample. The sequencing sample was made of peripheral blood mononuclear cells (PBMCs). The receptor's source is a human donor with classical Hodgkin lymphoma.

CDR3 loop: CASSPGGFNEQFF. The CDR3 coding sequence is TGTGCCAGCAGTCCCGGGGGATTCAATGAGCAGTTCTTC. The J gene is TRBJ2-1, the V gene TRBV28; weak D call: TRBD2 (6 bases). The V end lost 5 bases, the J end lost 6 bases, and 11 bases lay between the germline ends. This CDR3 has 13 residues. Germline CDR1 reads MDHEN; CDR2 reads SYDVKM.